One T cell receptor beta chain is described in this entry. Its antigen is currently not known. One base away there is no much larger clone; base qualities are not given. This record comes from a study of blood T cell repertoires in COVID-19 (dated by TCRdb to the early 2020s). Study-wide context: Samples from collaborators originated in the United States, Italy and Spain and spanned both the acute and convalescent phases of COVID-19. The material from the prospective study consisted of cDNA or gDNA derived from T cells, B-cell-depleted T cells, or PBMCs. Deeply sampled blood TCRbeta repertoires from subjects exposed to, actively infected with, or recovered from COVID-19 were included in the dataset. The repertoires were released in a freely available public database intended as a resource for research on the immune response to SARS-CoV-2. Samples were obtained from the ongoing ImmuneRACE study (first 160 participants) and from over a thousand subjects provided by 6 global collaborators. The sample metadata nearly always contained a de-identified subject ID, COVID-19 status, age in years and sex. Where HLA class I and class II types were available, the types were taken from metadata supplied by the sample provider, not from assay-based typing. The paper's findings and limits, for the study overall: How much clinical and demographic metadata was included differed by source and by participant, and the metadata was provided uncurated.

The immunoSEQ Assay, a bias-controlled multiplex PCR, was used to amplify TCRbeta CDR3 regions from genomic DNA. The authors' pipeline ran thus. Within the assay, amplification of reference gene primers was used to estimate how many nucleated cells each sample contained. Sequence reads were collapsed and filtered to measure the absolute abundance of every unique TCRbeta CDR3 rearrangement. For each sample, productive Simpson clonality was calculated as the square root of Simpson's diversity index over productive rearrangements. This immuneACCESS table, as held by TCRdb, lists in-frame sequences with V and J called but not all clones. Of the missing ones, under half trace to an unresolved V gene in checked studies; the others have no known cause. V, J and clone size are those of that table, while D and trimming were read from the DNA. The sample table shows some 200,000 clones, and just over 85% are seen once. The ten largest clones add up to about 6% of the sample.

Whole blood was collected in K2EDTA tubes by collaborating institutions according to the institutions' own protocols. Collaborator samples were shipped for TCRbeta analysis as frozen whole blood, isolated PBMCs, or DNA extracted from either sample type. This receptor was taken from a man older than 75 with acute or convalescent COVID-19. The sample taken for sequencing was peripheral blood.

At the DNA level, the sequence is TGTGCCAGCCAGGGACAGGGGGTCGGTTCCTTTTTTTATGGCTACACCTTC. Protein translation: CASQGQGVGSFFYGYTF. The chain is encoded by TRBV28 joined to TRBJ1-2, with 11 junctional bases fitting TRBD1. The CDR1 and CDR2 encoded by the germline V gene are MDHEN and SYDVKM. Measured from the cysteine to the phenylalanine, the CDR3 is 17 residues long. The entry retains the CDR3 DNA only, 51 bases that are in frame from base 1. Here V drops 8 bases and J drops 5 bases, and the junction holds 16 bases not matched to any gene.